This T cell receptor beta chain is drawn from a study of T cells after yellow fever vaccination (dated by TCRdb to the late 2010s). Context from the whole study: The SMART-Seq v4 Ultra Low Input RNA kit was used to prepare libraries from fractions with low cell numbers. To track T-cell clones before and after primary and booster YFV17D yellow fever vaccination, bulk TCR alpha and beta repertoires were sequenced longitudinally. The cohort comprised two healthy male donors, one aged 18 to 30 and one aged 30 to 39 years. Blood was drawn at multiple timepoints before and after primary and secondary immunization, with bulk PBMC replicates and cell subsets isolated.

From cysteine to phenylalanine, the CDR3 is 14 amino acids long. This entry keeps only the CDR3 DNA: 42 bases, framed from base 1. As encoded in the germline V gene, CDR1 is ENHRY while CDR2 is SYGVKD. Germline trimming: 4 bases from V, 0 bases from J; junction bases outside gene matches: 3. Read against the paper, the sample's treatment or condition label means: live attenuated yellow fever vaccine strain. Two biological replicates of bulk PBMCs were collected at each blood-draw timepoint. A standard Ficoll-Paque protocol was used to isolate PBMCs from peripheral blood. RNA was extracted with TriZol from bulk PBMCs, CD4 and CD8 fractions, and dextramer-positive and dextramer-negative fractions. TCR cDNA was synthesized by 5'RACE template switching, which introduced a universal primer site and unique molecular identifiers. cDNA synthesis was primed from both the TCR alpha and TCR beta constant segments. Library amplification used two PCR steps, and the second PCR step added sample barcodes and sequencing adapters. Sequencing of libraries was done on Illumina HiSeq 2500 (2x100 bp) or NovaSeq (2x150 bp). The study's processing was this. Reads were demultiplexed and collapsed into UMI consensus sequences with MIGEC, and V(D)J alignment was performed with MiXCR. Using edgeR on replicate PBMC samples, clonotypes were called vaccine-responding if FDR was below 0.01 and the log2 fold change was above 5 up to day 15. Each bulk clonotype received a CD4 or CD8 identity based on whether the sequenced CD4 or CD8 repertoire contained that clonotype at higher abundance. The public reads were reprocessed in TCRdb via fastp at Q25 and MiXCR, keeping in-frame beta chains. Rows are unified per CDR3 protein, each entry keeping the most common DNA and genes. The V and J calls shown here were made by TCRdb, not taken from the authors' results. Here the sample has 300,000 to 400,000 distinct CDR3 sequences; approximately 8% occur a single time. The top ten clonotypes cover approximately 18% of the sample.

This clonotype was recorded a few times. The clone's antigen remains unknown. Base qualities were left out, and no much larger clone turns up one base away. What the study reported, not specific to this receptor: A small share of clonotypes was detected in both CD4 and CD8 compartments, with the overlap likely arising from convergent recombination. Compared with the primary T-cell response, the secondary T-cell response was faster but weaker, reaching its peak on day 5 rather than on day 15. Computational filtering was required because FACS-sorted repertoires could contain abundant contaminating clonotypes from the bulk population. The study included only a couple of donors, which limits how far the findings can be generalized. After the booster, most of the clones that had expanded following primary vaccination were detected again (just under 97% of CD4 and 80% to 90% of CD8), which suggests that memory was broadly maintained.

The clonotype was recovered from a man between 18 and 35 years old who received the YFV17D yellow fever vaccine. This sample comprised PBMCs, obtained more than 35 days after the first yellow fever vaccination. The chain is assembled from TRBV10-3 and TRBJ2-7, with 7 junctional bases fitting TRBD1. The CDR3 reads as follows: CAISVWDSSYEQYF. The nucleotide sequence reads TGTGCCATCAGTGTTTGGGACAGCTCCTACGAGCAGTACTTC.